Detailed here is one TCR beta chain. Reprocessing the 5' RACE reads, TCRdb reports a single entry for every CDR3 protein and omits DNA. This table lists fewer than 150,000 distinct CDR3 sequences. This sample is drawn from a study of monozygotic twins with inflammatory bowel disease. The CDR3 runs to 17 residues. Germline loops: CDR1 MNHEY, CDR2 SVGAGI. The sample was blood. The J gene is TRBJ1-1, the V gene TRBV6-5. The sequence was obtained from a human donor with ulcerative colitis or Crohn's disease, or a healthy co-twin of an affected twin (not recorded which). CDR3 sequence reads: CASSYLAGELANTEAFF.